Listed below are T cell receptor beta chains from one sample, sequenced in a study of T cell responses to AZD1222 COVID-19 vaccine. Clones were sequenced by immunoSEQ multiplex PCR, and TCRdb holds only the in-frame ones, with some missing. Seen here are roughly 200,000 clones, almost 95% observed once, and the top ten hold over 1%. The source material was peripheral blood, sampled on day 0 of AZD1222 vaccination. The receptor source for this set is an adult in good health. Each CDR3 is given with its conserved first and last residue. D genes are given only for firm matches. Rows give clone size only sometimes, using once, few, many, or a class for an expanded clone.

few	TRBV29-1	-	TRBJ1-2	TGCAGCGTTGAAGATCTTCGGAAGGGTGGCTACACCTTC	CSVEDLRKGGYTF
-	TRBV19	TRBD1	TRBJ1-5	TGTGCCAGTAGTATTTATGAGACAGGGTTATCTCAGCCCCAGCATTTT	CASSIYETGLSQPQHF
once	TRBV6-1	TRBD2	TRBJ2-5	TGTGCCAGCAGTGAACATGTGGGGGGGGAAGAGACCCAGTACTTC	CASSEHVGGEETQYF
-	TRBV5-1	TRBD1	TRBJ1-3	TGCGCCAGCAGCCCCGGGACAGGGGGCTCGTGGGGAAACACCATATATTTT	CASSPGTGGSWGNTIYF
once	TRBV5-1	TRBD2	TRBJ2-1	TGCGCCAGCAGCTTATCCTGGGAGGGTGAGCAGTTCTTC	CASSLSWEGEQFF
-	TRBV2	-	TRBJ1-4	TGTGCCAGCAGGGACAGAAATCCAACTAATGAAAAACTGTTTTTT	CASRDRNPTNEKLFF
-	TRBV4-1	-	TRBJ2-3	TGCGCCAGCACCCAAACAGCCGCTTCCAGTGGGGGCACAGATACGCAGTATTTT	CASTQTAASSGGTDTQYF
-	TRBV4-2	-	TRBJ1-2	TGTGCCAGCAGCCAAGATTGGGGGTTCTACCAATATGGTGGCTACACCTTC	CASSQDWGFYQYGGYTF
-	TRBV29-1	-	TRBJ2-5	TGCAGCGTTGTGTCCGGGGACTCCCAAGAGACCCAGTACTTC	CSVVSGDSQETQYF
few	TRBV30	-	TRBJ1-1	TGTGCCTGGAGTGCCGGAATTTCTGAAGCTTTCTTT	CAWSAGISEAFF
-	TRBV11-2	TRBD2	TRBJ2-1	TGTGCCAGCAGCTCTCCGGGACTAGCGGGGGGGCAGGAGGTCAATGAGCAGTTCTTC	CASSSPGLAGGQEVNEQFF
-	TRBV28	-	TRBJ1-5	TGTGCCAGCAGTTCTCAGGGGTGGAATCAGCCCCAGCATTTT	CASSSQGWNQPQHF
-	TRBV12-3/TRBV12-4	-	TRBJ1-1	TGTGCCAGCAGTTACATGAACACTGAAGCTTTCTTT	CASSYMNTEAFF
-	TRBV25-1	-	TRBJ2-7	TGTGCCAGCAGTGACCCCGGAGGGGCCCACGAGCAGTACTTC	CASSDPGGAHEQYF